Following are 32 T cell receptor beta chains from one sample sequenced in a study of cytomegalovirus exposure and HLA in healthy donors (TCRdb year 2017). Library prep was done by the immunoSEQ multiplex PCR assay. For the multiplex PCR, a mixture combining 60 forward primers for TCR Vbeta segments and 13 reverse primers for TCR Jbeta segments was used. The immuneACCESS repertoire file appears here via TCRdb, limited to in-frame rearrangements. These files lack a portion of the clones; in checked studies, under half of the deficit traces to unresolved V genes, and the cause of the others is not known. This sample's clone table shows tens of thousands of clones. The ten largest account for almost 4% of the sample. Source material: PBMCs. These receptors were collected from a male donor in good health and CMV-seronegative.

This chain uses TRBV5-5 with TRBJ1-4; tentatively, D is TRBD1 (5 bases). The CDR3 is made up of 18 amino acids. Germline CDR1 is SGHKS and CDR2 is YYEKEE (reference sequence). V shed 4 bases and J shed 1 base, with 20 bases lying between them. As DNA, the CDR3 is TGTGCCAGCAGCCCCCAGGGTGGGCCCTGGGGAACTAATGAAAAACTGTTTTTT. Amino acids: CASSPQGGPWGTNEKLFF.

This sequence joins TRBV2 and TRBJ2-7; D unclear. Trimming left V 4 bases short and J 4 bases short, with 8 bases between. The CDR3 sequence is 12 residues long. Germline CDR1 reads SNHLY; CDR2 reads FYNNEI. The CDR3 region is CASSVSRYEQYF. In DNA form, the CDR3 reads TGTGCCAGCAGTGTCTCCAGGTACGAGCAGTACTTC.

On this clone: The junction shows a germline mismatch at one end, possibly a read error. The chain has TRBV7-2 and TRBJ1-1; tentative D call: TRBD1 (5 bases). This CDR3 contains 13 residues. Germline-derived CDR1 and CDR2 are SGHTA and FQGNSA. The CDR3 region is CASSLRQDTEDFF. DNA for the CDR3: TGTGCCAGCAGCTTAAGGCAGGACACTGAAGATTTCTTT.

The rearrangement links TRBV4-1 to TRBJ2-3, with D maybe TRBD2 (5 bases). This CDR3 region has 16 residues. V dropped 0 bases and J dropped 3 bases, with 13 bases sitting between them. CDR1 is MGHRA, CDR2 YSYEKL, per germline. CDR3 sequence (DNA): TGCGCCAGCAGCCAAGATCAAGAGGGAGAGACAGATACGCAGTATTTT. Its translation: CASSQDQEGETDTQYF.

This chain connects TRBV28 to TRBJ1-1, with D perhaps matching TRBD1 (6 bases). V dropped 3 bases and J dropped 3 bases, with 20 bases sitting between them. The CDR3 spans 17 residues. Germline-derived CDR1 and CDR2 are MDHEN and SYDVKM. The CDR3 region is CASSFRQWGLRHTEAFF. In DNA, the CDR3 is TGTGCCAGCAGTTTCAGGCAGTGGGGGCTAAGACACACTGAAGCTTTCTTT.

The rearrangement uses TRBV4-3 and TRBJ1-6; D not resolved. The CDR3 is 15 residues long. Trimming removed 0 bases from V and 10 bases from J, with 13 bases in between. CDR1 LGHNA and CDR2 YSLEER come from the germline V gene. The CDR3 loop is CASSQDGMGSSPLHF. Written as DNA, the CDR3 is TGCGCCAGCAGCCAAGATGGAATGGGTAGCTCACCCCTCCACTTT.

The CDR3 sequence is CASSRLSEGRDGYTF. DNA of the CDR3: TGTGCCAGCAGCCGACTCTCGGAGGGAAGGGATGGCTACACCTTC. The rearrangement uses TRBV7-9 and TRBJ1-2; unclear D gene. Germline V gives CDR1 SEHNR, CDR2 FQNEAQ (reference sequence). The CDR3 length is 15 residues. V was trimmed by 5 bases and J by 6 bases, leaving 19 bases between them. The full variable domain, rest sourced from reference TRBV7-9 and TRBJ1-2, is DTGVSQNPRHKITKRGQNVTFRCDPISEHNRLYWYRQTLGQGPEFLTYFQNEAQLEKSRLLSDRFSAERPKGSFSTLEIQRTEQGDSAMYLCASSRLSEGRDGYTFGSGTRLTVV.

The chain employs TRBV18 and TRBJ1-5; 9 bases align to TRBD1. Germline-derived CDR1 and CDR2 are KGHSH and LQKENI. The CDR3 is 16 residues long. J lost 5 bases, V lost 6 bases, and 11 bases had no gene match. The CDR3: CASSSRRTGADQPQHF. CDR3 coding DNA: TGTGCCAGCTCTTCGCGAAGGACAGGGGCAGATCAGCCCCAGCATTTT.

The V and J genes are TRBV2 and TRBJ1-2, with 7 positions matching TRBD1. This CDR3 region has 16 residues. The junction had 13 bases not matched to a gene; V was cut back by 9 bases and J by 0 bases. Germline V CDR1 and CDR2: SNHLY, FYNNEI. The CDR3 protein is CASGLTGTATNYGYTF. The CDR3 DNA reads TGTGCCAGTGGGTTAACCGGGACAGCGACTAACTATGGCTACACCTTC.

The V call is TRBV5-1, the J call TRBJ2-5; TRBD2 is a possible D gene (6 bases). CDR3 length: 16 amino acids. Germline values: CDR1 SGHRS, CDR2 YFSETQ. Trimming removed 2 bases from V and 4 bases from J, with 18 bases in between. DNA for the CDR3: TGCGCCAGCAGCTTCAATCGGGACGGAGCGGGAGAGACCCAGTACTTC. It codes for CASSFNRDGAGETQYF.

The rearrangement links TRBV5-1 to TRBJ2-3, with unresolved D. CDR1 and CDR2 from the germline V gene are SGHRS and YFSETQ. Trimming left V 0 bases short and J 3 bases short, with 8 bases between. The CDR3 is made up of 14 amino acids. The CDR3 sequence is CASSLGQITDTQYF. CDR3 coding DNA: TGCGCCAGCAGCTTGGGGCAGATAACAGATACGCAGTATTTT.

J is TRBJ2-5 and V is TRBV18; D possibly corresponds to TRBD1 (5 bases). This CDR3 has 14 residues. V lost 0 bases to trimming and J lost 7 bases, with 12 bases between them. Per germline, CDR1 KGHSH and CDR2 LQKENI. In DNA form, the CDR3 reads TGTGCCAGCTCACCACCTGCACCTCAGGGGACCCAGTACTTC. Amino acids: CASSPPAPQGTQYF.

V gene TRBV15 combines with J gene TRBJ1-4; 7 positions agree with TRBD1. The CDR3 extends over 14 amino acids. Germline V gene lookup returns CDR1 LNHNV and CDR2 YYDKDF (reference sequence). With 7 bases clipped from V and 4 bases from J, the junction kept 6 bases outside the gene matches. The CDR3 region is CATTLGGSNEKLFF. The CDR3 DNA is TGTGCCACCACCCTAGGGGGCAGTAATGAAAAACTGTTTTTT.

This sequence joins TRBV7-6 and TRBJ1-5, with 10 nucleotides matching TRBD1. CDR3 size: 14 residues. J was trimmed by 5 bases and V by 5 bases; bases with no gene match: 3. Germline CDR1 and CDR2: SGHVS and FNYEAQ. In DNA form, the CDR3 reads TGTGCCAGCAGCGCCGGGACAGGGGATCAGCCCCAGCATTTT. This translates into CASSAGTGDQPQHF. The full variable domain, rest sourced from reference TRBV7-6 and TRBJ1-5, is GAGVSQSPRYKVTKRGQDVALRCDPISGHVSLYWYRQALGQGPEFLTYFNYEAQQDKSGLPNDRFSAERPEGSISTLTIQRTEQRDSAMYRCASSAGTGDQPQHFGDGTRLSIL.

In regard to this clone: A read error may produce the germline difference seen at one junction end. The chain uses TRBV30 and TRBJ2-5; TRBD2 is a possible D gene (5 bases). Germline V gene data show CDR1 as GTSNPN and CDR2 as SVGIG (reference sequence). The CDR3 length is 15 residues. The CDR3 sequence is CAGSVQPVPQETQYF. The CDR3 DNA follows: TGTGCCGGGAGTGTACAGCCAGTGCCTCAAGAGACCCAGTACTTC.

The chain employs TRBV7-8 and TRBJ2-5, with D maybe TRBD2 (5 bases). The V end was cut by 1 base, the J end by 5 bases, with 11 bases between. The CDR3 consists of 14 residues. CDR1 and CDR2 (germline): SGHVS, FQNEAQ. DNA for the CDR3: TGTGCCAGCAGCTTAGAACTAGTAGGGGAGACCCAGTACTTC. Its protein product is CASSLELVGETQYF.

The genes are TRBV28 and TRBJ1-6; D is unclear. CDR1 is MDHEN and CDR2 is SYDVKM in the germline V gene. V was pared by 2 bases and J by 8 bases, with 16 bases between. The CDR3 loop spans 16 amino acids. CDR3 nucleotides: TGTGCCAGCAGTTTAGGCCAACCTGTTGGTGATTCACCCCTCCACTTT. It codes for CASSLGQPVGDSPLHF.

The chain combines TRBV4-1 with TRBJ1-5; D is undetermined. This CDR3 is built from 16 residues. Trimming pared 0 bases from V and 6 bases from J, leaving 15 bases between. Germline V CDR1 and CDR2: MGHRA, YSYEKL. The CDR3 coding sequence is TGCGCCAGCAGCCAAGAATTCGAAAGACTCGTTCAGCCCCAGCATTTT. Translation gives CASSQEFERLVQPQHF.

The rearrangement joins TRBV7-2 to TRBJ2-1; possibly TRBD2 for D (5 bases). This CDR3 comprises 16 residues. Trimming took 5 bases from V and 4 from J, leaving 18 bases between them. Germline CDR1 is SGHTA and CDR2 is FQGNSA. In DNA form, the CDR3 reads TGTGCCAGCAGCGCCGCAGCGGCCCAGGCGTACAATGAGCAGTTCTTC. It translates to CASSAAAAQAYNEQFF.

This rearrangement joins TRBV28 to TRBJ2-5, with 9 bases identical to TRBD1. The J call may be in error: the DNA end matches TRBJ2-7 better. Germline CDR1 is MDHEN and CDR2 is SYDVKM. The CDR3 runs 15 residues. CDR3 protein: CASSPQGQGFHEQYF. In nucleotides, the CDR3 is TGTGCCAGCAGTCCGCAGGGACAGGGCTTCCACGAGCAGTACTTC.

The chain uses TRBV9 and TRBJ2-7, with a tentative D call TRBD1 (5 bases). The germline V gene has CDR1 SGDLS and CDR2 YYNGEE. The CDR3 covers 14 residues. V was pared by 5 bases and J by 2 bases, with 14 bases between. In DNA form, the CDR3 reads TGTGCCAGCAGTCCCGGAGACAGCGCCTACGAGCAGTACTTC. This translates into CASSPGDSAYEQYF.

J is TRBJ2-5 and V is TRBV4-1, with D tentatively TRBD2 (6 bases). The CDR3 sequence is 15 residues long. V was trimmed by 0 bases and J by 4 bases, leaving 12 bases between them. Germline-derived CDR1 and CDR2 are MGHRA and YSYEKL. CDR3 nucleotides: TGCGCCAGCAGCCAAGAAGGCGGGGCCTTAGAGACCCAGTACTTC. Protein sequence: CASSQEGGALETQYF.

V is TRBV27 and J is TRBJ2-1; 8 bases fit TRBD1. Germline V gives CDR1 MNHEY, CDR2 SMNVEV (reference sequence). The CDR3 covers 17 residues. The junction had 14 bases not matched to a gene; V was cut back by 5 bases and J by 5 bases. This CDR3 is CASSILHRGTSDNEQFF. The CDR3, as DNA: TGTGCCAGCAGTATCCTCCACAGGGGGACCAGCGACAATGAGCAGTTCTTC.

This sequence joins TRBV2 and TRBJ1-1; 7 positions match TRBD1. The CDR3 covers 13 residues. Germline V gene data show CDR1 as SNHLY and CDR2 as FYNNEI. V dropped 4 bases and J dropped 1; count of bases not matched to a gene: 0. The CDR3 protein is CASSGDRNTEAFF. As DNA, the CDR3 is TGTGCCAGCAGTGGGGACAGGAACACTGAAGCTTTCTTT.

V and J are TRBV4-3 and TRBJ1-4; 8 bases align to TRBD1. This CDR3 region has 17 residues. The trim removed 1 base at V and 5 bases at J, leaving 9 bases unmatched. CDR1 LGHNA and CDR2 YSLEER come from the germline V gene. For the CDR3, the DNA is TGCGCCAGCAGCCAAGGACTGGGACAGGCTAACAATGAAAAACTGTTTTTT. This codes for CASSQGLGQANNEKLFF.

This chain joins TRBV4-1 and TRBJ2-7, with TRBD1 matching 9 bases. The CDR3 is made up of 13 amino acids. Germline V gene sequence: CDR1 MGHRA, CDR2 YSYEKL. V lost 10 bases to trimming and J lost 5 bases; unmatched junction nucleotides: 9. The DNA for the CDR3 is TGCGCCACCTCCGGGACAGGGTGGAACGAGCAGTACTTC. Amino acid sequence: CATSGTGWNEQYF.

V usage is TRBV6-6 and J usage is TRBJ2-3; possible D gene TRBD2, 7 bases. The CDR3 loop spans 15 amino acids. Germline assignment: CDR1 MNHNY and CDR2 SVGAGI (reference sequence). Trimming pared 6 bases from V and 1 base from J, leaving 14 bases between. The CDR3 region has the DNA TGTGCCAGCAGCACCGGGGGGCGCGGCACAGATACGCAGTATTTT. It translates to CASSTGGRGTDTQYF.

The rearrangement uses TRBV7-6 and TRBJ2-5; 9 nucleotides align to TRBD2. Germline assignment: CDR1 SGHVS and CDR2 FNYEAQ. The CDR3 totals 15 residues. With 3 bases clipped from V and 4 bases from J, the junction kept 6 bases outside the gene matches. The CDR3 bases are TGTGCCAGCAGCTTCAGAGCGGGGGGCCCAGAGACCCAGTACTTC. It codes for CASSFRAGGPETQYF.

V usage is TRBV7-5 and J usage is TRBJ2-6; the table's D call TRBD1 went unverified against the DNA. TRBV7-5 is a documented pseudogene. The CDR3 loop spans 16 amino acids. Here the CDR3 reads CARSLVGLSGANVLTF. The CDR3 region has the DNA TGTGCCAGAAGCTTAGTGGGGCTCTCTGGGGCCAACGTCCTGACTTTC.

The CDR3 reads CASSTGTSLDTQYF. As DNA, the CDR3 is TGTGCCAGTAGTACCGGGACTAGCCTAGATACGCAGTATTTT. This sequence joins TRBV19 and TRBJ2-3, with 9 positions matching TRBD2. Germline CDR1 is LNHDA and CDR2 is SQIVND (reference sequence). Unmatched junction bases numbered 4, after V lost 4 bases and J lost 5 bases. The CDR3 has 14 amino acids.

The chain is built from TRBV30 and TRBJ1-2; 7 bases match TRBD1. Germline V CDR1 and CDR2: GTSNPN, SVGIG (reference sequence). The CDR3 extends over 15 amino acids. V lost 4 bases to trimming and J lost 4 bases; unmatched junction nucleotides: 12. The CDR3 reads CAWTPSWGQTYGYTF. The CDR3 DNA sequence: TGTGCCTGGACCCCTAGCTGGGGACAGACCTATGGCTACACCTTC.

This chain's CDR3 is CASSQDKGQGKYF. The CDR3 DNA is TGTGCCAGCAGCCAAGATAAGGGGCAGGGAAAGTACTTC. The V gene is TRBV4-2, the J gene TRBJ2-7, with D perhaps matching TRBD1 (5 bases). The V and J ends lost 0 bases and 11 bases respectively, with 14 bases between them. The CDR3 length is 13 residues. CDR1 is LGHNA and CDR2 is YNFKEQ in the germline V gene.